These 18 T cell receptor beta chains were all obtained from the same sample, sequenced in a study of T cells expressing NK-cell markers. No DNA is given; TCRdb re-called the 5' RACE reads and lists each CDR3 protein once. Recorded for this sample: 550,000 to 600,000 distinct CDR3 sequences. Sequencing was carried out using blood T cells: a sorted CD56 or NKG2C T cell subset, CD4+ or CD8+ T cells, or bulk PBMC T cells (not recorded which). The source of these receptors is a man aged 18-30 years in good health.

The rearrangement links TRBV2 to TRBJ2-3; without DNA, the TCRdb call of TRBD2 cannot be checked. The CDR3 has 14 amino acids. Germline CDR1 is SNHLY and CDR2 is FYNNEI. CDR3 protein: CASRGTSTTDTQYF.

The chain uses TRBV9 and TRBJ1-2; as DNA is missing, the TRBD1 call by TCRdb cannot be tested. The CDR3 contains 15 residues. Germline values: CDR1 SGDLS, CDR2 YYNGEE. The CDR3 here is CASSVGQGANYGYTF.

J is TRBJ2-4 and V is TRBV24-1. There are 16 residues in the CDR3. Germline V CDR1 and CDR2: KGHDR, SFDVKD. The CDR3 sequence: CATSDSRPLAKNIQYF.

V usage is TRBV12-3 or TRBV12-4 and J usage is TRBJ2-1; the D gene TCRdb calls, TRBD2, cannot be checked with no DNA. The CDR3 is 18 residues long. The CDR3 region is CASSASYGTSATYNEQFF.

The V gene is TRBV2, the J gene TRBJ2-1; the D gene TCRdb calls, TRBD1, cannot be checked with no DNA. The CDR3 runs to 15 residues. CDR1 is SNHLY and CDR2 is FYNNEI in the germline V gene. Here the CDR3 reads CASRWGTGEFNEQFF.

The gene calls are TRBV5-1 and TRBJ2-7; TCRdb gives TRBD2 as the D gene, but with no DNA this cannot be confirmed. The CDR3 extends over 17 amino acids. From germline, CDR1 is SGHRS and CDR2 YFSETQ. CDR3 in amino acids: CASSSQPAGGPLDEQYF.

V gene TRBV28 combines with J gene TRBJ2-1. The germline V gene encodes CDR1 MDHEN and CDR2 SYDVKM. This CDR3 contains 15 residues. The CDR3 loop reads CASSSPRSFYNEQFF.

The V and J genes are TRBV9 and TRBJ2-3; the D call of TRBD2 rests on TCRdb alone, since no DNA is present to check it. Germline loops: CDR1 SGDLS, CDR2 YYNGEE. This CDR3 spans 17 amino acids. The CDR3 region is CASSVEALAGAPDTQYF.

The CDR3 loop reads CASSESWGPTDTQYF. The chain links TRBV25-1 to TRBJ2-3; TCRdb's assignment of TRBD1 cannot be checked, as there is no DNA. The CDR3 is made up of 15 amino acids. Germline CDR1 and CDR2: MGHDK and SYGVNS.

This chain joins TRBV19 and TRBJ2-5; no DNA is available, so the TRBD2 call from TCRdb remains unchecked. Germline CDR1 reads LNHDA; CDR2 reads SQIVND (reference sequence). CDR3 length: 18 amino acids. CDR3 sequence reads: CASSSGTSGNRGGETQYF.

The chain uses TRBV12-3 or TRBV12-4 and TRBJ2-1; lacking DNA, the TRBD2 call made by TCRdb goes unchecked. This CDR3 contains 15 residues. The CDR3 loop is CASTHSWEGRNEQFF.

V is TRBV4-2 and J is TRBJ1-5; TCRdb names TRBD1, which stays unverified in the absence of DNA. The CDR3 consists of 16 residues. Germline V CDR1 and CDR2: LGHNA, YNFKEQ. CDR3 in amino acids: CASSQDRDRPRQPQHF.

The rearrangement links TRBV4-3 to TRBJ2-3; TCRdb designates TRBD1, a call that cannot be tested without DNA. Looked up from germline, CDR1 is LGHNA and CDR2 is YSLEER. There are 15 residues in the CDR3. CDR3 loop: CASSSRGTLMDTQYF.

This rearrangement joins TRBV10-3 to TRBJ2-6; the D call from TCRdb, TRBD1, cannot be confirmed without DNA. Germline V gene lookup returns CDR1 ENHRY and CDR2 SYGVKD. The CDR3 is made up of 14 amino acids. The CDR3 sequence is CAVTQDSGANVLTF.

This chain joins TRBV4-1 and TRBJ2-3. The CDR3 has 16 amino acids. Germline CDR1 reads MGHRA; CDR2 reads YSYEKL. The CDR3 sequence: CASSQVGLTSTDTQYF.

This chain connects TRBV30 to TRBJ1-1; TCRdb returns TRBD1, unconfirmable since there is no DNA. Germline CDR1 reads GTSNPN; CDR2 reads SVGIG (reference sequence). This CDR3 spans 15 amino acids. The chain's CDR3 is CAWSGPGTLNTEAFF.

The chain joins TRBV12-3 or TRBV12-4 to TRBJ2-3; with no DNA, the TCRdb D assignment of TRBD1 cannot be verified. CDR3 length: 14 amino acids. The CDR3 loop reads CASMPPPTTDTQYF.

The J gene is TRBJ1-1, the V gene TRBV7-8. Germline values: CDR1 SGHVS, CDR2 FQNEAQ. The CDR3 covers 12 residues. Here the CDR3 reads CASSLASNEAFF.